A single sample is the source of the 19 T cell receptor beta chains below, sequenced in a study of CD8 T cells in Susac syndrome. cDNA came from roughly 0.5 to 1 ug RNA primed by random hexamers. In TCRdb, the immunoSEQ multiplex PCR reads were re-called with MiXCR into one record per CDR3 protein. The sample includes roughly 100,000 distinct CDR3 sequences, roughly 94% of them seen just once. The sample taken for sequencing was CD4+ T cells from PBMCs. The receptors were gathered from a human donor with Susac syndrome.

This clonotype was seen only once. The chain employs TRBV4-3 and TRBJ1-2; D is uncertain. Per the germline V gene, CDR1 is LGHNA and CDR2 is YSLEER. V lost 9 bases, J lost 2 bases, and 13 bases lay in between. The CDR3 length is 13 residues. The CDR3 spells CASGSDLNYGYTF. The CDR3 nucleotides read TGCGCCAGTGGTTCGGACCTGAACTATGGCTACACCTTC.

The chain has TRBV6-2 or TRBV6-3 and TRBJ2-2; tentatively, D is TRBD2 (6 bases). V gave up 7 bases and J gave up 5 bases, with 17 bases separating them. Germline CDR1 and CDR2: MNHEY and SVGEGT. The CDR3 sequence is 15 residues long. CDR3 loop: CASKSGVTQTGELFF. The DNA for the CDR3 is TGTGCCAGCAAATCGGGGGTCACCCAGACCGGGGAGCTGTTTTTT.

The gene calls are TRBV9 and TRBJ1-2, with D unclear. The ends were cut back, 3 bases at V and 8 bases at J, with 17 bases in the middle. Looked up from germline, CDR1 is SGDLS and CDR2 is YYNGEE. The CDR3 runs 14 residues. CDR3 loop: CASSAPGKLGGYTF. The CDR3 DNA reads TGTGCCAGCAGCGCCCCGGGCAAACTCGGGGGCTACACCTTC. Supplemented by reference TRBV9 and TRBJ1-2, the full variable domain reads DSGVTQTPKHLITATGQRVTLRCSPRSGDLSVYWYQQSLDQGLQFLIQYYNGEERAKGNILERFSAQQFPDLHSELNLSSLELGDSALYFCASSAPGKLGGYTFGSGTRLTVV.

CDR3 sequence (DNA): TGTGCCAGCAGCTTAGACAGGGGCAACGGTGAGCAGTTCTTC. Translating gives CASSLDRGNGEQFF. This chain links TRBV11-3 with TRBJ2-1; possibly TRBD1 for D (6 bases). In germline, CDR1 is SGHNT, CDR2 YENEEA. V dropped 0 bases and J dropped 9 bases, with 12 bases sitting between them. This CDR3 contains 14 residues.

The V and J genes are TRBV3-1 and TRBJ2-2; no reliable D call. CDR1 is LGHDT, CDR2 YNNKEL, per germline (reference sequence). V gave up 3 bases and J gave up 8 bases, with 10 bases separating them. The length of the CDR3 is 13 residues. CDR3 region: CASSQTELGELFF. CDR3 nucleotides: TGTGCCAGCAGCCAGACGGAGTTAGGGGAGCTGTTTTTT.

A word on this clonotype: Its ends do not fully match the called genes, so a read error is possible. CDR3 bases: TGTGCCTGGAGTGTACAAGCGGTCGGGACGGCGTTC. Translated: CAWSVQAVGTAF. This chain uses TRBV30 with TRBJ1-2, with D tentatively TRBD1 (5 bases). The CDR3 has 12 residues. Germline CDR1 and CDR2: GTSNPN and SVGIG (reference sequence).

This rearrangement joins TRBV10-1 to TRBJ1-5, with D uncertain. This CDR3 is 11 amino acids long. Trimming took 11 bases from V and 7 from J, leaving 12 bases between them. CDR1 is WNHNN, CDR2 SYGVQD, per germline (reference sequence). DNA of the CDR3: TGCGCCCGGCCGGCAGACCAGCCCCAGCATTTT. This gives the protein CARPADQPQHF.

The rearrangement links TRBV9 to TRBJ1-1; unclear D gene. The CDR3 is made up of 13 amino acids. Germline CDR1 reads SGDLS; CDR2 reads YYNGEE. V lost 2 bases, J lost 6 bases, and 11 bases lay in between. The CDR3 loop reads CASSVHPAAEAFF. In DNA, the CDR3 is TGTGCCAGCAGCGTCCATCCGGCCGCTGAAGCTTTCTTT.

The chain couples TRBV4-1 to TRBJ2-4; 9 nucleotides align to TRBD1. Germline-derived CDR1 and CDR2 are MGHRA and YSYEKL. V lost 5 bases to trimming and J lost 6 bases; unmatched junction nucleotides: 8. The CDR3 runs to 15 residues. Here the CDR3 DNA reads TGCGCCAGCAGCTCCTTAGGACAGGGGATAAACATTCAGTACTTC. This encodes CASSSLGQGINIQYF.

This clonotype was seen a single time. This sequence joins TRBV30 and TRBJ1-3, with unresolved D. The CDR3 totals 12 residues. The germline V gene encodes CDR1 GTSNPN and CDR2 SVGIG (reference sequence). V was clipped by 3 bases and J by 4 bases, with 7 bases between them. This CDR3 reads CAWRQAGNTIYF. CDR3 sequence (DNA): TGTGCCTGGAGGCAGGCGGGAAACACCATATATTTT.

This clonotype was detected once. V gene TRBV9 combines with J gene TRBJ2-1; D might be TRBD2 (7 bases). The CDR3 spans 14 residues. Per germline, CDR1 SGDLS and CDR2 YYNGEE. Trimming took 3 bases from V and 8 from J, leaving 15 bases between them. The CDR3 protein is CASSAVGGPHEQFF. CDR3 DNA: TGTGCCAGCAGCGCTGTCGGGGGGCCGCATGAGCAGTTCTTC.

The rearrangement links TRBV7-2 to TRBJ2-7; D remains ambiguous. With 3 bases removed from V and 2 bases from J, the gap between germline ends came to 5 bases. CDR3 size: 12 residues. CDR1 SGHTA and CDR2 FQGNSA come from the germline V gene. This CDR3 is CASSLPPYEQYF. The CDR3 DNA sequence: TGTGCCAGCAGCTTGCCTCCCTACGAGCAGTACTTC.

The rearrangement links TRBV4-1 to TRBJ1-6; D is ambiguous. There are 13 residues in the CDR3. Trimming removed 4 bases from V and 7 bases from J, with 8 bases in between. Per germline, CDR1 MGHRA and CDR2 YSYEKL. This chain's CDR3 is CASSLAVNSPLHF. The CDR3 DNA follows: TGCGCCAGCAGCCTAGCAGTAAATTCACCCCTCCACTTT.

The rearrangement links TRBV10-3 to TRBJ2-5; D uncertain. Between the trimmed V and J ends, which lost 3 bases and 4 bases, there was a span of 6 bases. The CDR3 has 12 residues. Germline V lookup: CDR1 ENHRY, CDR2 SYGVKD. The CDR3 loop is CAISDLGETQYF. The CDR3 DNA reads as TGTGCCATCAGTGATTTAGGAGAGACCCAGTACTTC.

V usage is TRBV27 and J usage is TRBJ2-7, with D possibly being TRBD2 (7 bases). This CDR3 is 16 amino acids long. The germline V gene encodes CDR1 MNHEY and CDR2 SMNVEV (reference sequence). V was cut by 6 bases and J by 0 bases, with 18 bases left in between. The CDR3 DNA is TGTGCCAGCAGCTCGATTAGGGGGGGGGCCTCCTACGAGCAGTACTTC. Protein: CASSSIRGGASYEQYF.

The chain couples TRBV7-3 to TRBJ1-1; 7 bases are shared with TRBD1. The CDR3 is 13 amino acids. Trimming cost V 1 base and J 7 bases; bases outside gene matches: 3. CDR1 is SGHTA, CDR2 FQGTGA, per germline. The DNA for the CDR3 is TGTGCCAGCAGCTTAAGGGACAGAAGTGAAGCTTTCTTT. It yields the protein CASSLRDRSEAFF.

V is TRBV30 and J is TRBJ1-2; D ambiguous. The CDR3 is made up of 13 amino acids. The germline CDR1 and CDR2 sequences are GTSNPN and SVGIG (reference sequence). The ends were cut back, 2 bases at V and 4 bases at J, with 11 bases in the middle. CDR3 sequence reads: CAWSPRGSYGYTF. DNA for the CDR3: TGTGCCTGGAGTCCACGGGGTTCCTATGGCTACACCTTC. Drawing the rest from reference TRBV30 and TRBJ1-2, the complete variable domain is SQTIHQWPATLVQPVGSPLSLECTVEGTSNPNLYWYRQAAGRGLQLLFYSVGIGQISSEVPQNLSASRPQDRQFILSSKKLLLSDSGFYLCAWSPRGSYGYTFGSGTRLTVV.

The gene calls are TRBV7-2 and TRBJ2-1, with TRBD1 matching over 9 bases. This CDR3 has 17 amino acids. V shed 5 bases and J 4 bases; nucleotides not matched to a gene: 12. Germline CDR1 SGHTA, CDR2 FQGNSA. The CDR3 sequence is CASSHPLGTGTYNEQFF. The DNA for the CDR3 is TGTGCCAGCAGCCACCCCCTCGGGACAGGGACTTACAATGAGCAGTTCTTC.

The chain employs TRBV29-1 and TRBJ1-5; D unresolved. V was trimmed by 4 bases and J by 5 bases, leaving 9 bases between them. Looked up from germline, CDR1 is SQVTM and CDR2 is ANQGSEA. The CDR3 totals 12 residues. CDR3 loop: CSVAGGDQPQHF. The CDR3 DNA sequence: TGCAGCGTTGCGGGAGGAGATCAGCCCCAGCATTTT.